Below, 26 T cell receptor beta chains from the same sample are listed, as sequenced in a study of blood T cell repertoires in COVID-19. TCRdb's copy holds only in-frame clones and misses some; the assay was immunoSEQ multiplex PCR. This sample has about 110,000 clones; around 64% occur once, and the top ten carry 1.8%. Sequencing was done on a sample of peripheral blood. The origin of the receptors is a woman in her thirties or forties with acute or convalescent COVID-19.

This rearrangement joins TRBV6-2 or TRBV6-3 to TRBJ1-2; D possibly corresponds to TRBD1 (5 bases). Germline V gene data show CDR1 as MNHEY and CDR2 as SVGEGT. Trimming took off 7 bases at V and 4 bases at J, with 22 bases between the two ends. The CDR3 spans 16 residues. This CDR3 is CASNPHLAGYFYGYTF. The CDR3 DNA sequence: TGTGCCAGCAACCCCCACCTGGCAGGGTACTTCTATGGCTACACCTTC.

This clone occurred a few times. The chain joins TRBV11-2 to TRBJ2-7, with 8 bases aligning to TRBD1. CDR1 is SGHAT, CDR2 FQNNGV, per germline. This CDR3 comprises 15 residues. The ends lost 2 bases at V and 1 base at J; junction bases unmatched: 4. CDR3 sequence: CASSLQQGVSYEQYF. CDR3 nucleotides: TGTGCCAGCAGCTTACAACAGGGGGTATCCTACGAGCAGTACTTC.

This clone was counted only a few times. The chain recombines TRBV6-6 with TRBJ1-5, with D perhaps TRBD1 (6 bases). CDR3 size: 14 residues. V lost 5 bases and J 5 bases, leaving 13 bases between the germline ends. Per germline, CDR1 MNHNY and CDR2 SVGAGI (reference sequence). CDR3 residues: CASSPGQPDQPQHF. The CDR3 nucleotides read TGTGCCAGCAGTCCTGGACAGCCTGATCAGCCCCAGCATTTT.

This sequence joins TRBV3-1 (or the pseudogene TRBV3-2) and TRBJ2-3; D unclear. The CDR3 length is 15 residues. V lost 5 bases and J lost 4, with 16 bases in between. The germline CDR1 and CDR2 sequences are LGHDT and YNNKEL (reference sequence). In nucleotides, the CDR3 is TGTGCCAGCAGCTCACCTATGAGGTCCGCAGATACGCAGTATTTT. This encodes CASSSPMRSADTQYF.

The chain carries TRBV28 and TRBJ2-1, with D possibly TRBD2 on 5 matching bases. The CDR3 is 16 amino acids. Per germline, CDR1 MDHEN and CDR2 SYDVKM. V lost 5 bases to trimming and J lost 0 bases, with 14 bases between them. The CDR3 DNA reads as TGTGCCAGCAGTGGGCGGGTTGCGAGCTCCTACAATGAGCAGTTCTTC. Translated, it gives CASSGRVASSYNEQFF.

The CDR3 DNA reads TGTGCCAGCAGCTTAGCTGGGCAGGAGAACACTGAAGCTTTCTTT. It is translated as CASSLAGQENTEAFF. The rearrangement joins TRBV7-6 to TRBJ1-1; D is undetermined. The ends were cut back, 0 bases at V and 1 base at J, with 9 bases in the middle. Germline CDR1 reads SGHVS; CDR2 reads FNYEAQ. The CDR3 consists of 15 residues.

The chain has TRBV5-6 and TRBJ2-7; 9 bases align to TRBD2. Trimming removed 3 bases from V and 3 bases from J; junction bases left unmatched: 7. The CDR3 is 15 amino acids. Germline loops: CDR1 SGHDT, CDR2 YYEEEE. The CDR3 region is CASSSYSGGGYEQYF. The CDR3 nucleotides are TGTGCCAGCAGCTCCTATAGCGGGGGTGGCTACGAGCAGTACTTC.

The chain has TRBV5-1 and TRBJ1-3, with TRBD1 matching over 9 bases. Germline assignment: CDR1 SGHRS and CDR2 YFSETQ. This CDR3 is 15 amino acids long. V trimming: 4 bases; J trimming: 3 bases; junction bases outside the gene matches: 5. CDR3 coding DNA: TGCGCCAGCAGCATCAGGACAGGGGTTGGAAACACCATATATTTT. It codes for CASSIRTGVGNTIYF.

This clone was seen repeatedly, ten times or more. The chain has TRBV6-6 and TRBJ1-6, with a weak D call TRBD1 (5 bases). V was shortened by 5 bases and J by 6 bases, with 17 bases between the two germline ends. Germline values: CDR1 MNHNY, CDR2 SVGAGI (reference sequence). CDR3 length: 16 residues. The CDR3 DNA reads TGTGCCAGCAGTACTCATTTGGGGGGTTCTAATTCACCCCTCCACTTT. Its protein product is CASSTHLGGSNSPLHF.

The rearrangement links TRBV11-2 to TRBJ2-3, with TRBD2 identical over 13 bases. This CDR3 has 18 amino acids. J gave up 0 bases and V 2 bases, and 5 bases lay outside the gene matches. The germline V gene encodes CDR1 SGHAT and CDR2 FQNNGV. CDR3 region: CASSLLLAGGPSTDTQYF. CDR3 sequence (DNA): TGTGCCAGCAGCTTATTACTAGCGGGGGGGCCGAGCACAGATACGCAGTATTTT.

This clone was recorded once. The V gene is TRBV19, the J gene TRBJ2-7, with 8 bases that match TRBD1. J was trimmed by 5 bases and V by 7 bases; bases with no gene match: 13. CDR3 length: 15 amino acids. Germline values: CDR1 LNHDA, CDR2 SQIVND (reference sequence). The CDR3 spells CASKNVDRENDEQYF. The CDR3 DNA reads TGTGCCAGTAAAAACGTGGACAGGGAGAATGACGAGCAGTACTTC.

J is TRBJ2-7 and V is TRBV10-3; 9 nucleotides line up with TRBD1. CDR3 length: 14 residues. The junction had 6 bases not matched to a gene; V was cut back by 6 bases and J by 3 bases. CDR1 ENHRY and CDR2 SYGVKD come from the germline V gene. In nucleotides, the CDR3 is TGTGCCATCAGCCGGACAGGGGACAGCTACGAGCAGTACTTC. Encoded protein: CAISRTGDSYEQYF.

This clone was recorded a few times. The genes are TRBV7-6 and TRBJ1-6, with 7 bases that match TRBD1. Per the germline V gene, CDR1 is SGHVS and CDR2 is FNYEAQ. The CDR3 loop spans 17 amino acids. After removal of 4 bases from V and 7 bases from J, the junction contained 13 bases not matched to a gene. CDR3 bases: TGTGCCAGCAGCTCAGGGTACAGGGGACTGGGAAATTCACCCCTCCACTTT. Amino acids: CASSSGYRGLGNSPLHF.

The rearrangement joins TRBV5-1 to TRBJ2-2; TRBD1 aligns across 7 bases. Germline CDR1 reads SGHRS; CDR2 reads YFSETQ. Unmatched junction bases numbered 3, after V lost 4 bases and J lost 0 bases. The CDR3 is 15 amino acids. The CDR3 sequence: CASSPGQPNTGELFF. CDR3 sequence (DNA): TGCGCCAGCAGCCCGGGACAGCCGAACACCGGGGAGCTGTTTTTT.

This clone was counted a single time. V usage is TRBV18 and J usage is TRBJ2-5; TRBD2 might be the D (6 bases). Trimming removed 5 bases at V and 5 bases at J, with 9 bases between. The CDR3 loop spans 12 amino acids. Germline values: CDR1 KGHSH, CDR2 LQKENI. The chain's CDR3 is CASSGGTETQYF. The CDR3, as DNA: TGTGCCAGCTCAGGAGGGACGGAGACCCAGTACTTC. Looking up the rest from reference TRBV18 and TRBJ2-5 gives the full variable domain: NAGVMQNPRHLVRRRGQEARLRCSPMKGHSHVYWYRQLPEEGLKFMVYLQKENIIDESGMPKERFSAEFPKEGPSILRIQQVVRGDSAAYFCASSGGTETQYFGPGTRLLVL.

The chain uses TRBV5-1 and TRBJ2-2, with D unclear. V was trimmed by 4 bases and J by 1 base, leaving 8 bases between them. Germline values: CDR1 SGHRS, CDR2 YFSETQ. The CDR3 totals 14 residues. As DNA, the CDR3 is TGCGCCAGCAGCGCTGACAAGAACACCGGGGAGCTGTTTTTT. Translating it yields CASSADKNTGELFF.

This CDR3 is CASSSERRSSGNTIYF. CDR3 sequence (DNA): TGTGCCAGCAGTAGCGAACGGAGATCCTCTGGAAACACCATATATTTT. V is TRBV6-2 or TRBV6-3 and J is TRBJ1-3, with D uncertain. This CDR3 spans 16 amino acids. V was clipped by 5 bases and J by 0 bases, with 14 bases between them. Germline-derived CDR1 and CDR2 are MNHEY and SVGEGT.

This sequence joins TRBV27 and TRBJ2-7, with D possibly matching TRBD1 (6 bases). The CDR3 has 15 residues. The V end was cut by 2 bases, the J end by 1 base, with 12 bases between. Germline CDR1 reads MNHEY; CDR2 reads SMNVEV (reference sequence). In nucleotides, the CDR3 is TGTGCCAGCAGTTTACAGGGGTGGAGTTCCTACGAGCAGTACTTC. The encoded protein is CASSLQGWSSYEQYF.

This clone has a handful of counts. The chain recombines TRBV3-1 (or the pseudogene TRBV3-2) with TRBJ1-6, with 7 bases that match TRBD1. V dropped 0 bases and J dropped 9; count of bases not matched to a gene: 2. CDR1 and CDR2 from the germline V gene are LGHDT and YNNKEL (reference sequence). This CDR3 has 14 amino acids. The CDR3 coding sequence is TGTGCCAGCAGCCAAGAGGCAGGGGGTTCACCCCTCCACTTT. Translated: CASSQEAGGSPLHF.

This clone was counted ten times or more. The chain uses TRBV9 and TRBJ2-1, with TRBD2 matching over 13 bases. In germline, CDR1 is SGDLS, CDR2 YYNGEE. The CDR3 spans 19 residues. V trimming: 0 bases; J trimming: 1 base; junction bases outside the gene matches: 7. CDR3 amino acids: CASSVAPLAGGRSYNEQFF. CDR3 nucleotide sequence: TGTGCCAGCAGCGTAGCTCCACTAGCGGGGGGGCGGTCCTACAATGAGCAGTTCTTC.

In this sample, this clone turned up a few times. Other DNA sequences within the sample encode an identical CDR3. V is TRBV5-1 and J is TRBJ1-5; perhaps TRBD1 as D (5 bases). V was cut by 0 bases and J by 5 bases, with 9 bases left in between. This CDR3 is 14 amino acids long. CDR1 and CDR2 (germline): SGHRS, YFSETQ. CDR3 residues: CASSLDGGDQPQHF. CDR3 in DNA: TGCGCCAGCAGCTTGGATGGGGGGGATCAGCCCCAGCATTTT.

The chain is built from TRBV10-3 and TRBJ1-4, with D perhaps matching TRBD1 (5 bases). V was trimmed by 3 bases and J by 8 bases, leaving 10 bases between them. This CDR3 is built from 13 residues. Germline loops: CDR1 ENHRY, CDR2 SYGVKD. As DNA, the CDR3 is TGTGCCATCAGTGAAGGTTCAGGGGAAAAACTGTTTTTT. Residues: CAISEGSGEKLFF.

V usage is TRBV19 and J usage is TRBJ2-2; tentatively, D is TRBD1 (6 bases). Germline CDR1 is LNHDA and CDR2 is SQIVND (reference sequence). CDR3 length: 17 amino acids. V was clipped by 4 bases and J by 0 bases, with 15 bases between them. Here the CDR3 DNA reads TGTGCCAGTAGTAAAAAGGACAGCGCGGCGAACACCGGGGAGCTGTTTTTT. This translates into CASSKKDSAANTGELFF.

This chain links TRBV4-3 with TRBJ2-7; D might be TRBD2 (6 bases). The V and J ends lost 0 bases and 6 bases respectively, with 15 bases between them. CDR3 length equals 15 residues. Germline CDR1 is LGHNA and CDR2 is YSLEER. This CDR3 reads CASSQDGGVAAEQYF. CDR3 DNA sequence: TGCGCCAGCAGCCAAGATGGGGGAGTAGCGGCCGAGCAGTACTTC.

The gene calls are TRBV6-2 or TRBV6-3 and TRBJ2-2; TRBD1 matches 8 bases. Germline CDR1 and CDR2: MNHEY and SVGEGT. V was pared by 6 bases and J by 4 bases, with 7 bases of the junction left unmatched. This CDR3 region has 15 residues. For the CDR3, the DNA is TGTGCCAGCAGCCCAGACAGGGGTGGCACCGGGGAGCTGTTTTTT. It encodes CASSPDRGGTGELFF.

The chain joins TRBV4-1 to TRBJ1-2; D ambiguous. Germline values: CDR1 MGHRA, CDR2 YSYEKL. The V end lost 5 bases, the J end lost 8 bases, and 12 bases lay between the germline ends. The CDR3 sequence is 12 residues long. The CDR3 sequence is CASSEAGWGYTF. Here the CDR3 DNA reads TGCGCCAGCAGCGAAGCGGGTTGGGGCTACACCTTC.